The entry below gives a single TCR beta chain sequence along with its context. It has no known antigen specificity. No much larger clone exists at a distance of one base, and base qualities are not known. The entry originates in a study of graft-versus-host responses after intestinal transplantation (dated by TCRdb to about 2021). As for the study more broadly: Multivisceral, liver-intestinal, or isolated intestinal transplants were received by the recipients. Anti-thymocyte globulin induction was given to all recipients, followed by maintenance tacrolimus and steroids for 2 to 4 years. After intestinal transplantation, graft-versus-host and host-versus-graft alloreactive T cell clones in the graft, circulation and bone marrow were tracked using bulk TCR-beta CDR3 sequencing. Alloreactive clones were identified by sequencing pre-transplant mixed lymphocyte reaction products and comparing these products with unstimulated pre-transplant donor and recipient T cells. The cohort enrolled about two dozen intestinal transplant recipients including one retransplant, and 3 patients lacking pretransplant specimens were excluded. Donor T cell macrochimerism was defined as a peak of at least 4% donor T cells among recipient peripheral blood mononuclear cells. Samples from a few later patients were sequenced in-house on an Illumina MiSeq with MiXCR processing rather than by the commercial service. Here is what the overall study found, with its caveats: Peak levels of circulating GvH clones were associated with declines in HvG clones early after transplant. Conclusions were limited by the relatively low number and heterogeneity of intestinal transplant patients. In patients with donor T cell macrochimerism, the allografts had high GvH to HvG T cell clonal ratios. GvH clones were found in recipient bone marrow, and some of the GvH clones appeared earlier in ileal mucosa or blood, which is consistent with an intestinal mucosal origin.

The library was made by the immunoSEQ multiplex PCR assay. For most patients, genomic DNA was subjected to high-throughput TCR-beta CDR3 sequencing by Adaptive Biotechnologies. Per the original workflow: Adaptive's ImmunoSEQ software supplied the TCR sequencing data for 18 patients, while MiXCR and VDJtools were used to process three other patients. Because the origin of CDR3 nucleotide sequences shared between donor and recipient could not be assigned, those sequences were removed. To count as alloreactive, a clone needed at least 2-fold expansion over unstimulated cells and a minimum CFSE-low frequency of 0.002% (template counts) or 0.001% (read counts). A clone was considered mappable if detected in the sequenced pre-transplant spleen, lymph node, or MLR CFSE-low populations of the donor or recipient. The cumulative frequency of alloreactive clones was calculated as a percentage of all sequences, weighted by copy number. What TCRdb holds here is the immuneACCESS table cut down to in-frame rearrangements. Part of the clones is not present; checked against another copy, under half of the missing clones reflect an unresolved V gene, and the others are unexplained. V and J calls and clone size are given by that table; D and trimming were obtained from the DNA. Within this sample are under 15,000 clones, with over 65% of them counted one time only. The ten largest clones represent roughly 4% of the sample.

The germline V and J ends show losses of 8 bases and 5 bases respectively, and no gene match explains 12 bases of the junction. The CDR3 goes from the cysteine to the phenylalanine over 15 residues. Only the CDR3 DNA is retained, 45 bases long and in frame from the first base. CDR1 and CDR2 are read off the germline V gene (reference sequence) as MNHEY and SMNVEV. To isolate intraepithelial and lamina propria lymphocytes from graft specimens, dithiothreitol, EDTA incubations and collagenase D digestion were used. Serial intestinal graft biopsy specimens collected up to 600 days after transplant underwent bulk TCR-beta sequencing.

Sequenced material: ileum tissue, taken 142 days after intestinal transplantation. The sequence was obtained from a human patient who received an intestinal transplant, so some T cells may come from the graft donor. Rearrangement joined TRBV27 to TRBJ2-5; 9 bases in the junction line up with TRBD1. This receptor carries the CDR3 CASSSPTGGRETQYF. In nucleotide form, the sequence is TGTGCCAGCTCATCTCCGACAGGGGGAAGGGAGACCCAGTACTTC.